These 3 T cell receptor beta chains were sequenced from one sample in a study of blood T cell repertoires in COVID-19. Assay: immunoSEQ multiplex PCR; the TCRdb copy retains only in-frame clones and omits some. The table has roughly 100,000 clones, around 81% seen once. The sequencing input was peripheral blood. These receptors were obtained from a woman aged 70-85 years with acute or convalescent COVID-19.

V usage is TRBV19 and J usage is TRBJ1-1; 12 bases agree with TRBD1. V lost 5 bases and J lost 1; bases outside the gene matches: 8. CDR1 is LNHDA, CDR2 SQIVND, per germline (reference sequence). The CDR3 runs 17 residues. CDR3 bases: TGTGCCAGTAGTCCATCTTGGGACAGGGGGCAGAACACTGAAGCTTTCTTT. Translated: CASSPSWDRGQNTEAFF.

This clone occurred once. The V and J genes are TRBV18 and TRBJ1-1; TRBD1 agrees at 7 bases. The CDR3 is made up of 18 amino acids. Per the germline V gene, CDR1 is KGHSH and CDR2 is LQKENI. V lost 3 bases, J lost 1 base, and 14 bases stayed unmatched. The CDR3 sequence is CASSPLGRGSTWNTEAFF. CDR3 in DNA: TGTGCCAGCTCACCTTTGGGCAGGGGGAGTACCTGGAACACTGAAGCTTTCTTT.

Only a few counts were recorded for this clone. The chain couples TRBV19 to TRBJ1-5; D is ambiguous. CDR3 length: 17 amino acids. Trimming pared 1 base from V and 0 bases from J, leaving 13 bases between. Germline loops: CDR1 LNHDA, CDR2 SQIVND (reference sequence). As DNA, the CDR3 is TGTGCCAGTAGTATAGCCCCGGCAGGCCCTAGCAATCAGCCCCAGCATTTT. Its translation: CASSIAPAGPSNQPQHF.